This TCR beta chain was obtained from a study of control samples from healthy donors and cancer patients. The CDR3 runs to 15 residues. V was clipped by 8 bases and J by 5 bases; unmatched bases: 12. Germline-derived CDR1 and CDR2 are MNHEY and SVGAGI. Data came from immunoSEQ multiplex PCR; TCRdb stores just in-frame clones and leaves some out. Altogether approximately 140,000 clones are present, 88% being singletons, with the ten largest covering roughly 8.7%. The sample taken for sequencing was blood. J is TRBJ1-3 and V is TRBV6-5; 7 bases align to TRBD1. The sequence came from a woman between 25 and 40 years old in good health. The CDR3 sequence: CASQALAGGRNTIYF. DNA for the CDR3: TGTGCCAGCCAGGCCTTGGCAGGGGGGAGAAACACCATATATTTT.